This TCR beta chain was sequenced in a study of STAT5B mutations in CD4+ large granular lymphocyte leukemia. Study overall: Among healthy controls, a particular HLA allele went with more CDR3 'QG' motifs. Findings and caveats of the study: TRBV06-family usage was enriched in top patient clones (8/27) versus controls (2/35).

To note about this clone: Its target is not known.

Germline V CDR1 and CDR2: LNHDA, SQIVND (reference sequence). The CDR3 is 17 amino acids. The V segment lost 6 bases and the J segment 0 bases; nucleotides outside the gene matches: 13. Produced via immunoSEQ multiplex PCR; TCRdb's table is partial and in-frame only. Here the sample spans 40,000 or so clones, about 81% being singletons. This chain connects TRBV19 to TRBJ1-2; 7 bases align to TRBD1. The TCR sequence derives from a human donor in good health. Material for sequencing was CD4+ T cells from blood buffy coats. The CDR3 nucleotides are TGTGCCAGTAGCGCCCGGGACAGCCGACCGTCTAACTATGGCTACACCTTC. It translates to CASSARDSRPSNYGYTF.